The clone carrying this TCR beta chain has just a few counts. There were TCR beta CDR3 regions amplified from RNA transcripts. A first-round RT-PCR of the TCR CDR3 used the HTBI primer set. From the multiplex PCR reads, TCRdb called clonotypes with MiXCR, one entry per CDR3 protein. The sample carries 400,000 to 550,000 distinct CDR3 sequences, approximately 24% recorded once. The data derive from a study of T cells in Graves' hyperthyroidism and ophthalmopathy. The CDR3 is 15 residues long. V was pared by 4 bases and J by 0 bases, with 5 bases of the junction left unmatched. From germline, CDR1 is MNHEY and CDR2 SVGAGI.

Sequencing used blood. The clonotype was recovered from a woman aged 25 to 39 with Graves' ophthalmopathy. The chain joins TRBV6-5 to TRBJ2-7; the match to TRBD1 covers 8 bases. Here the CDR3 reads CASSLQGVSSYEQYF. The DNA of the CDR3 is TGTGCCAGCAGTTTACAGGGGGTGAGCTCCTACGAGCAGTACTTC.